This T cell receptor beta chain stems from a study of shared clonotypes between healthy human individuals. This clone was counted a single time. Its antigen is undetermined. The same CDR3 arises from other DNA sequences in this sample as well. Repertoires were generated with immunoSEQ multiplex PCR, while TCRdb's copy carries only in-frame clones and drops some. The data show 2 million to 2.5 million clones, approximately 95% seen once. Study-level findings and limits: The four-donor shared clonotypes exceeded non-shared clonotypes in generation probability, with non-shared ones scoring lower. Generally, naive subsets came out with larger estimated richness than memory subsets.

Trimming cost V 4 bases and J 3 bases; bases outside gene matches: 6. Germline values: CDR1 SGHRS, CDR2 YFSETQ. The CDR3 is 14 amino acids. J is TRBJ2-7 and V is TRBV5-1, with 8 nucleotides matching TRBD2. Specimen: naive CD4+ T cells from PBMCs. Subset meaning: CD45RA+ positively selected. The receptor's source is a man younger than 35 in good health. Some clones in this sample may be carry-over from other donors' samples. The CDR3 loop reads CASSLTGTSYEQYF. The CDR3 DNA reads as TGCGCCAGCAGCCTAACCGGGACTAGCTACGAGCAGTACTTC.